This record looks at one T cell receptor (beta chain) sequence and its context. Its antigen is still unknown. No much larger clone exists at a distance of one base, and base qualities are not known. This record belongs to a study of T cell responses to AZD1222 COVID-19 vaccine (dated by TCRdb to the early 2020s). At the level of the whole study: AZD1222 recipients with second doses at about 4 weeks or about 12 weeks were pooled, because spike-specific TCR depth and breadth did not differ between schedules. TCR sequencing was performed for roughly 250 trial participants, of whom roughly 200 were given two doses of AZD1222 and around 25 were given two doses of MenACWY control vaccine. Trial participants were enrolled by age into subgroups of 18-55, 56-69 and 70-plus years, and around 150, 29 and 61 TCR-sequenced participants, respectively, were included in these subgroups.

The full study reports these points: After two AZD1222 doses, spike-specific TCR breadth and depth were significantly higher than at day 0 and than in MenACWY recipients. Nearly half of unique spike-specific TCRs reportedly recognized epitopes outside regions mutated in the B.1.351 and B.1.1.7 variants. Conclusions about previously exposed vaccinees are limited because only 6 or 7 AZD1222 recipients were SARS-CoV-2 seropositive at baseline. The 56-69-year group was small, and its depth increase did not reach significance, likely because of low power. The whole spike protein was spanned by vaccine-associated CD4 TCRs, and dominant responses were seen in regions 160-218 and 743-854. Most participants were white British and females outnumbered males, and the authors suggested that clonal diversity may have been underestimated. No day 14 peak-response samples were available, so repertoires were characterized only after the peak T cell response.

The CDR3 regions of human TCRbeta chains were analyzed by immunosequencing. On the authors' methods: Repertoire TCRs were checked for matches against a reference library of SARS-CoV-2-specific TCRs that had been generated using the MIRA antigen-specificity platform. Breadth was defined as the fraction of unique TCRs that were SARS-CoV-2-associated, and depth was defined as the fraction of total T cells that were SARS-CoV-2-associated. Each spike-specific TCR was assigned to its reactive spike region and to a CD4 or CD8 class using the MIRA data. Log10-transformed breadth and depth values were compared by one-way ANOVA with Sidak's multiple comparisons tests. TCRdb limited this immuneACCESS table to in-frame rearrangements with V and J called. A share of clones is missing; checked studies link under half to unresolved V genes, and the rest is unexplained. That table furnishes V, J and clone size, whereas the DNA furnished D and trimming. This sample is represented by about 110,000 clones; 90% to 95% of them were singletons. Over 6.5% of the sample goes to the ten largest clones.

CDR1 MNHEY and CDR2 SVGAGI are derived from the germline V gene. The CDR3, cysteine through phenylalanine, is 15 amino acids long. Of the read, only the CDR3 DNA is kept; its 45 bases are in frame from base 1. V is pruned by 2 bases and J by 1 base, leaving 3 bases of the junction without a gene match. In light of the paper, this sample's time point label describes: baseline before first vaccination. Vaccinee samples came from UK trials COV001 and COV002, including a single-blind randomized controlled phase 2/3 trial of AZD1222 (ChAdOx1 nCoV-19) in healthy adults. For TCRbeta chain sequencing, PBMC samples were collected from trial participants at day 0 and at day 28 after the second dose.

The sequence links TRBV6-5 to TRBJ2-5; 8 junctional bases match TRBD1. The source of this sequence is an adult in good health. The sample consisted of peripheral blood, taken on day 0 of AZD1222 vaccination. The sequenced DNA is TGTGCCAGCAGTTACGCGACAGGGGTCCAAGAGACCCAGTACTTC. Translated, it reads CASSYATGVQETQYF.